This TCR beta chain was documented in a study of control samples from healthy donors and cancer patients. The germline CDR1 and CDR2 sequences are SNHLY and FYNNEI. CDR3 length: 15 residues. V was shortened by 6 bases and J by 0 bases, with 15 bases between the two germline ends. TCRdb's copy holds only in-frame clones and misses some; the assay was immunoSEQ multiplex PCR. The sample lists under 200,000 clones; just under 95% were seen once. This chain links TRBV2 with TRBJ2-7; maybe TRBD1 (6 bases). The origin of this receptor is a woman aged 60-75 years in good health. Material for sequencing was blood. CDR3 residues: CASSEQGGSSYEQYF. In nucleotides, the CDR3 is TGTGCCAGCAGCGAACAGGGTGGGAGCTCCTACGAGCAGTACTTC.